Listed below are T cell receptor beta chains from one sample, sequenced in a study of blood T cell repertoires in COVID-19. The repertoire was sequenced with immunoSEQ multiplex PCR; TCRdb's copy has only in-frame clones and lacks some. The sample includes roughly 61,000 clones, 90% seen only once; the top ten take about 17%. The sequenced sample was peripheral blood. Receptors were obtained from a man older than 75 with acute or convalescent COVID-19. Both conserved end residues are part of each CDR3. The order of the fields is clone size, J gene, CDR3 length, D gene, V gene, CDR3 protein, CDR3 DNA. A D gene is named only where the DNA matches it firmly. Rows may omit the clone size; those that give it use once, few, many or a size class.

size: NA
J: TRBJ1-1
length: 13
D: NA
V: TRBV6-5
CDR3: CASSYSRNTEAFF
DNA: TGTGCCAGCAGTTACTCCAGGAACACTGAAGCTTTCTTT

size: NA
J: TRBJ1-5
length: 14
D: TRBD1
V: TRBV30
CDR3: CAWSAGQLGEPQHF
DNA: TGTGCCTGGAGCGCGGGACAGCTCGGCGAGCCCCAGCATTTT

size: NA
J: TRBJ1-1
length: 13
D: NA
V: TRBV19
CDR3: CASSATGGTEAFF
DNA: TGTGCCAGTAGTGCTACCGGGGGCACTGAAGCTTTCTTT

size: NA
J: TRBJ2-3
length: 15
D: TRBD1
V: TRBV6-4
CDR3: CASSARTGGSDTQYF
DNA: TGTGCCAGCAGTGCTCGGACAGGGGGTTCAGATACGCAGTATTTT

size: NA
J: TRBJ2-7
length: 15
D: NA
V: TRBV11-1
CDR3: CASSLGREPFDEQYF
DNA: TGTGCCAGCAGCTTAGGCAGGGAACCGTTCGACGAGCAGTACTTC

size: NA
J: TRBJ2-7
length: 15
D: NA
V: TRBV11-3
CDR3: CASSLGQGFSYEQYF
DNA: TGTGCCAGCAGCTTAGGGCAGGGGTTCTCCTACGAGCAGTACTTC

size: NA
J: TRBJ1-1
length: 13
D: NA
V: TRBV12-3/TRBV12-4
CDR3: CASRETESTEAFF
DNA: TGTGCCAGCAGAGAAACAGAGAGCACTGAAGCTTTCTTT

size: NA
J: TRBJ2-3
length: 14
D: NA
V: TRBV3-1/TRBV3-2
CDR3: CASSQVTSTDTQYF
DNA: TGTGCCAGCAGCCAGGTAACTAGCACAGATACGCAGTATTTT

size: few
J: TRBJ1-5
length: 15
D: TRBD1
V: TRBV19
CDR3: CASSIGGQGYQPQHF
DNA: TGTGCCAGTAGTATCGGTGGACAGGGGTATCAGCCCCAGCATTTT

size: NA
J: TRBJ1-3
length: 15
D: NA
V: TRBV6-5
CDR3: CASKPRGWSGNTIYF
DNA: TGTGCCAGCAAACCCAGGGGTTGGTCTGGAAACACCATATATTTT

size: NA
J: TRBJ2-1
length: 16
D: NA
V: TRBV28
CDR3: CASSINYGSSYNEQFF
DNA: TGTGCCAGCAGTATAAACTATGGGAGCTCCTACAATGAGCAGTTCTTC

size: NA
J: TRBJ2-1
length: 17
D: TRBD2
V: TRBV5-1
CDR3: CASSRTSGGSSYNEQFF
DNA: TGCGCCAGCAGCAGGACTAGCGGGGGGAGCTCCTACAATGAGCAGTTCTTC

size: NA
J: TRBJ2-5
length: 12
D: TRBD1
V: TRBV5-5
CDR3: CASSGTEETQYF
DNA: TGTGCCAGCAGCGGGACAGAAGAGACCCAGTACTTC

size: NA
J: TRBJ2-3
length: 14
D: TRBD1
V: TRBV7-8
CDR3: CASTRTGGTDTQYF
DNA: TGTGCCAGCACCCGGACAGGGGGCACAGATACGCAGTATTTT

size: NA
J: TRBJ2-7
length: 13
D: NA
V: TRBV7-8
CDR3: CASSSATTGGVNF
DNA: TGTGCCAGCAGCTCAGCCACAACAGGGGGGGTTAACTTC

size: NA
J: TRBJ2-1
length: 16
D: NA
V: TRBV3-1/TRBV3-2
CDR3: CASSQPRDTRYNEQFF
DNA: TGTGCCAGCAGCCAACCCCGGGACACAAGGTACAATGAGCAGTTCTTC

size: NA
J: TRBJ2-7
length: 13
D: NA
V: TRBV27
CDR3: CASTAGSSYEQYF
DNA: TGTGCCAGCACCGCGGGGAGCTCCTACGAGCAGTACTTC

size: NA
J: TRBJ2-3
length: 15
D: TRBD2
V: TRBV7-3
CDR3: CASSRSGGAVDTQYF
DNA: TGTGCCAGCAGCCGTAGCGGGGGGGCGGTAGATACGCAGTATTTT

size: NA
J: TRBJ2-7
length: 15
D: TRBD2
V: TRBV6-6
CDR3: CASSYSVLAGLEQYF
DNA: TGTGCCAGCAGTTACTCGGTTCTAGCGGGTCTGGAGCAGTACTTC

size: NA
J: TRBJ1-5
length: 14
D: NA
V: TRBV27
CDR3: CASSHGWSNQPQHF
DNA: TGTGCCAGCAGTCACGGTTGGAGCAATCAGCCCCAGCATTTT

size: NA
J: TRBJ1-1
length: 13
D: NA
V: TRBV30
CDR3: CAWSARGVTEAFF
DNA: TGTGCCTGGAGTGCCCGGGGGGTCACTGAAGCTTTCTTT

size: NA
J: TRBJ1-4
length: 15
D: TRBD1
V: TRBV3-1/TRBV3-2
CDR3: CASSHRDSFPEKLFF
DNA: TGTGCCAGCAGCCACCGGGACAGCTTTCCTGAAAAACTGTTTTTT

size: NA
J: TRBJ1-3
length: 16
D: NA
V: TRBV10-3
CDR3: CAISESVGSSGNTIYF
DNA: TGTGCCATCAGTGAGTCTGTCGGGAGCTCTGGAAACACCATATATTTT